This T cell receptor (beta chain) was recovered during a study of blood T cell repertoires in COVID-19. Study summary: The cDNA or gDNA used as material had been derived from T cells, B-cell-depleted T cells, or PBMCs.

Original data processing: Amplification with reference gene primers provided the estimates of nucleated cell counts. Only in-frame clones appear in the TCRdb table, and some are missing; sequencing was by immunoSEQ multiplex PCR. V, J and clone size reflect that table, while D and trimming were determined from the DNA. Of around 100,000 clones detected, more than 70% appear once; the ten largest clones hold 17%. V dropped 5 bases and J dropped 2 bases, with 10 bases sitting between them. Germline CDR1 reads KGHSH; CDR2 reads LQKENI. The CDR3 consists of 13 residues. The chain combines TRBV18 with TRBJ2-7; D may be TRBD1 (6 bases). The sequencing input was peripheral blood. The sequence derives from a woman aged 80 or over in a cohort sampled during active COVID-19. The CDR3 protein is CASSAGVTYEQYF. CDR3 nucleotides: TGTGCCAGCTCAGCAGGGGTCACCTACGAGCAGTACTTC. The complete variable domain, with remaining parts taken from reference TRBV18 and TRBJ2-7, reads NAGVMQNPRHLVRRRGQEARLRCSPMKGHSHVYWYRQLPEEGLKFMVYLQKENIIDESGMPKERFSAEFPKEGPSILRIQQVVRGDSAAYFCASSAGVTYEQYFGPGTRLTVT.